The 16 T cell receptor beta chains listed next were all sequenced from one sample in a study of patients and donors after allogeneic stem cell transplantation. TCRdb re-derived calls from the RT-PCR reads in MiXCR, one entry per CDR3 protein. The sample lists roughly 140,000 distinct CDR3 sequences; roughly 35% were seen once. Input material: blood, either unsorted or a sorted T cell fraction (not recorded which). These receptor sequences come from a human donor who was either an allogeneic HSCT recipient or a stem cell or donor lymphocyte infusion donor (not recorded which). It is not recorded whose cells these are; they may come from a transplant donor.

This chain joins TRBV7-2 and TRBJ1-4; D is undetermined. There are 13 residues in the CDR3. Trimming removed 5 bases from V and 0 bases from J, with 4 bases in between. CDR1 is SGHTA and CDR2 is FQGNSA in the germline V gene. The CDR3 protein is CASSQATNEKLFF. Written as DNA, the CDR3 is TGTGCCAGCAGCCAAGCAACTAATGAAAAACTGTTTTTT.

The chain carries TRBV4-1 and TRBJ1-2, with D perhaps TRBD1 (6 bases). CDR1 is MGHRA, CDR2 YSYEKL, per germline. V shed 4 bases and J shed 1 base, with 19 bases lying between them. The CDR3 is 17 amino acids. The CDR3 bases are TGCGCCAGCAGCCCCACACCGATCCAGGGGTATAACTATGGCTACACCTTC. Amino acid sequence: CASSPTPIQGYNYGYTF.

The rearrangement links TRBV6-1 to TRBJ2-1; maybe TRBD2 (5 bases). This CDR3 region has 12 residues. The germline CDR1 and CDR2 sequences are MNHNS and SASEGT. V was shortened by 7 bases and J by 10 bases, with 14 bases between the two germline ends. The CDR3 reads CASIISSGEQFF. The DNA of the CDR3 is TGTGCCAGCATCATAAGTTCGGGGGAGCAGTTCTTC.

This clonotype has just a few counts. This rearrangement joins TRBV7-8 to TRBJ1-2; the D gene is possibly TRBD1 (6 bases). The germline gives CDR1 SGHVS, CDR2 FQNEAQ. The CDR3 has 14 residues. Trimming removed 5 bases at V and 2 bases at J, with 12 bases between. CDR3 sequence reads: CASSDYGQNYGYTF. CDR3 DNA sequence: TGTGCCAGCAGCGACTACGGACAGAACTATGGCTACACCTTC.

This clonotype was counted between two and nine times. The rearrangement uses TRBV5-1 and TRBJ1-6; TRBD1 matches at 8 bases. CDR3 length: 15 amino acids. The junction had 5 bases not matched to a gene; V was cut back by 2 bases and J by 7 bases. CDR1 is SGHRS and CDR2 is YFSETQ in the germline V gene. The CDR3 DNA reads as TGCGCCAGCAGCTTCGATGGACAGGGAAATTCACCCCTCCACTTT. This encodes CASSFDGQGNSPLHF.

This chain uses TRBV7-9 with TRBJ2-3, with D tentatively TRBD2 (6 bases). Germline V gives CDR1 SEHNR, CDR2 FQNEAQ (reference sequence). CDR3 length: 12 amino acids. Trimming stripped 11 bases from V and 0 bases from J, with 9 bases between. The CDR3 sequence: CAGGGSTDTQYF. CDR3 DNA: TGTGCCGGCGGAGGGAGCACAGATACGCAGTATTTT.

The sample holds a few counts of this clonotype. The CDR3 here is CASSLTVGVPGNQPQHF. The CDR3 DNA reads as TGTGCCAGCAGTCTCACGGTTGGGGTCCCCGGCAATCAGCCCCAGCATTTT. V gene TRBV27 combines with J gene TRBJ1-5; no clear D. The CDR3 has 17 residues. V was trimmed by 5 bases and J by 2 bases, leaving 19 bases between them. The V gene's germline CDR1 is MNHEY and CDR2 SMNVEV (reference sequence).

The chain is built from TRBV5-5 and TRBJ1-5; 8 bases map to TRBD1. This CDR3 region has 18 residues. V shed 4 bases and J 4 bases; nucleotides not matched to a gene: 16. Germline-derived CDR1 and CDR2 are SGHKS and YYEKEE (reference sequence). The CDR3 DNA reads as TGTGCCAGCAGCCTGGTCGGGGAAACAGGGGGATCGAATCAGCCCCAGCATTTT. Translating it yields CASSLVGETGGSNQPQHF.

The chain carries TRBV2 and TRBJ2-7, with D unclear. The V end lost 2 bases, the J end lost 0 bases, and 11 bases lay between the germline ends. Germline V gene data show CDR1 as SNHLY and CDR2 as FYNNEI. The CDR3 extends over 15 amino acids. The CDR3 spells CASSENLSNSYEQYF. For the CDR3, the DNA is TGTGCCAGCAGTGAAAACCTGTCCAACTCCTACGAGCAGTACTTC. The complete variable domain, with remaining parts taken from reference TRBV2 and TRBJ2-7, reads EPEVTQTPSHQVTQMGQEVILRCVPISNHLYFYWYRQILGQKVEFLVSFYNNEISEKSEIFDDQFSVERPDGSNFTLKIRSTKLEDSAMYFCASSENLSNSYEQYFGPGTRLTVT.

This rearrangement joins TRBV6-5 to TRBJ1-2; possibly TRBD1 for D (5 bases). Deletions cut 2 bases from V and 4 bases from J, with 8 bases between. This CDR3 is built from 13 residues. CDR1 MNHEY and CDR2 SVGAGI come from the germline V gene. The CDR3 loop is CASSYGARYGYTF. For the CDR3, the DNA is TGTGCCAGCAGTTACGGGGCGCGCTATGGCTACACCTTC.

V is TRBV12-3 or TRBV12-4 and J is TRBJ2-5; maybe TRBD1 (6 bases). CDR3 size: 17 residues. V lost 3 bases and J lost 4, with 21 bases in between. CDR3 nucleotides: TGTGCCAGCAGTTTCGACCCCAGGGGCCTAGTTGTAGAGACCCAGTACTTC. It codes for CASSFDPRGLVVETQYF.

A few counts support this clonotype. This chain connects TRBV6-5 to TRBJ2-1; maybe TRBD1 (6 bases). CDR3 length: 15 residues. Between the trimmed V and J ends, which lost 6 bases and 0 bases, there was a span of 12 bases. Germline loops: CDR1 MNHEY, CDR2 SVGAGI. The CDR3 reads CASRVTGSSYNEQFF. CDR3 DNA sequence: TGTGCCAGCAGGGTAACAGGGAGCTCCTACAATGAGCAGTTCTTC.

In this sample, this clonotype turned up a few times. This chain connects TRBV5-6 to TRBJ1-1, with D hard to call. This CDR3 is built from 12 residues. Germline-derived CDR1 and CDR2 are SGHDT and YYEEEE. Trimming left V 4 bases short and J 7 bases short, with 11 bases between. CDR3 residues: CASSVDRFEAFF. DNA for the CDR3: TGTGCCAGCAGCGTTGACCGGTTTGAAGCTTTCTTT.

The rearrangement joins TRBV7-9 to TRBJ1-4; D unclear. This CDR3 has 15 amino acids. Trimming shortened V by 3 bases and J by 0 bases, and 8 bases separated the two germline ends. CDR1 SEHNR and CDR2 FQNEAQ come from the germline V gene (reference sequence). This chain's CDR3 is CASSFRTATNEKLFF. The DNA of the CDR3 is TGTGCCAGCAGCTTTCGGACCGCAACTAATGAAAAACTGTTTTTT.

J is TRBJ1-5 and V is TRBV12-3 or TRBV12-4; D unresolved. This CDR3 contains 13 residues. The V and J ends lost 7 bases and 7 bases respectively, with 14 bases between them. The DNA of the CDR3 is TGTGCCAGCACCCACGGGGTGGGGCAGCCCCAGCATTTT. This encodes CASTHGVGQPQHF.

This clonotype was observed a handful of times. The chain couples TRBV5-1 to TRBJ1-2; no clear D gene. CDR3 length equals 14 residues. Germline CDR1 reads SGHRS; CDR2 reads YFSETQ. V lost 0 bases and J 4 bases, leaving 10 bases between the germline ends. Here the CDR3 reads CASSLERQSYGYTF. Here the CDR3 DNA reads TGCGCCAGCAGCTTGGAGCGGCAGAGCTATGGCTACACCTTC.